A selection of T cell receptor beta chains follows, all from one sample in a study of cytotoxic CD8 clonotypes in ibrutinib-treated CLL. Libraries were prepared by immunoSEQ multiplex PCR; TCRdb keeps only in-frame clonotypes and omits some of them. The sample contains fewer than 400,000 clones, about 61% of which appear only once. The sample here was PBMCs, taken after 36 months of ibrutinib treatment. The receptor set was obtained from a human donor with chronic lymphocytic leukemia. The CDR3 runs from the conserved cysteine through the conserved F or W. The order of the fields is J gene, V gene, D gene, CDR3 protein. D genes are given only for firm matches.

J gene: TRBJ1-2; V gene: TRBV5-6; D gene: NA; CDR3 protein: CASSFVGTPNYGYTF
J gene: TRBJ1-6; V gene: TRBV27; D gene: TRBD1; CDR3 protein: CASSLVSTGVSPLHF
J gene: TRBJ2-3; V gene: TRBV5-6; D gene: TRBD1; CDR3 protein: CASSLGHSGGHLSQYF
J gene: TRBJ1-2; V gene: TRBV18; D gene: TRBD1; CDR3 protein: CASSPKAGDSYGYTF
J gene: TRBJ1-2; V gene: TRBV4-1; D gene: NA; CDR3 protein: CASSQELSTVSYGYTF
J gene: TRBJ1-1; V gene: TRBV20-1; D gene: NA; CDR3 protein: CIRRVGTEAFF
J gene: TRBJ2-2; V gene: TRBV25-1; D gene: NA; CDR3 protein: CASSAQFTGELFF
J gene: TRBJ2-1; V gene: TRBV28; D gene: NA; CDR3 protein: CAGGRFGNNEQFF
J gene: TRBJ2-2; V gene: TRBV5-1; D gene: NA; CDR3 protein: CASSPRAGTNTGELFF
J gene: TRBJ1-2; V gene: TRBV5-5; D gene: NA; CDR3 protein: CASSLEQNLANYGYTF